The rows below give T cell receptor beta chains drawn from one sample of a study of cytomegalovirus exposure and HLA in healthy donors. Sequenced by immunoSEQ multiplex PCR; TCRdb stores in-frame clones only, minus some. Among some 160,000 clones listed, roughly 88% were seen once. Source material: PBMCs. Every receptor here comes from a woman younger than 35 in good health and CMV-seronegative. The CDR3 runs from the conserved cysteine through the conserved F or W. Fields, in order: D gene, V gene, CDR3 length, J gene, clone size, CDR3 DNA, CDR3 protein. D genes are given only for firm matches. Clone size, where shown, is once, few, many, or a class for clones that have expanded.

.	TRBV7-6	15	TRBJ2-1	.	TGTGCCAGCAGCTCACGGGGGAGCTCCTACAATGAGCAGTTCTTC	CASSSRGSSYNEQFF
.	TRBV12-5	12	TRBJ1-1	.	TGTGCTAGTGGTTTGGTGCAGACTGAAGCTTTCTTT	CASGLVQTEAFF
TRBD1	TRBV6-6	16	TRBJ1-3	.	TGTGCCAGCAGGATAACAGGGGCATACTCTGGAAACACCATATATTTT	CASRITGAYSGNTIYF
TRBD2	TRBV6-4	15	TRBJ2-3	few	TGTGCCAGCAGTGGGACTAGCGGGGGCACAGATACGCAGTATTTT	CASSGTSGGTDTQYF
TRBD1	TRBV19	15	TRBJ1-4	.	TGTGCCAGTAGTACCGGACAGGCGGGTAATGAAAAACTGTTTTTT	CASSTGQAGNEKLFF
.	TRBV13	14	TRBJ2-5	.	TGTGCCAGCAGCACATTACTAGTTTTTGAGACCCAGTACTTC	CASSTLLVFETQYF
TRBD1	TRBV2	16	TRBJ1-6	.	TGTGCCAGCAGTCCGGACAGGAGCTCCTATAATTCACCCCTCCACTTT	CASSPDRSSYNSPLHF
.	TRBV5-4	14	TRBJ1-2	.	TGTGCCAGCAGCTGGGGAGGGGAGTCCTATGGCTACACCTTC	CASSWGGESYGYTF
TRBD1	TRBV18	15	TRBJ2-2	.	TGTGCCAGCTCTCACCGACAGGGGAACACCGGGGAGCTGTTTTTT	CASSHRQGNTGELFF
.	TRBV18	15	TRBJ1-4	.	TGTGCCAGCTCACCAAACAGGGCCGATGGTGAAAAACTGTTTTTT	CASSPNRADGEKLFF
.	TRBV6-6	13	TRBJ2-1	few	TGTGCCAGCAGTTGGACGGGGTACAATGAGCAGTTCTTC	CASSWTGYNEQFF
TRBD1	TRBV28	15	TRBJ2-2	many	TGTGCCAGCAGACAGACAGGGTATTCCACCGGGGAGCTGTTTTTT	CASRQTGYSTGELFF
TRBD1	TRBV6-5	14	TRBJ1-6	.	TGTGCCAGCAGCGGGACAGGGCATAATTCACCCCTCCACTTT	CASSGTGHNSPLHF
.	TRBV7-3	15	TRBJ1-2	once	TGTGCCAGCAGTTACAGGGTCTCGCGGTTTTATGGCTACACCTTC	CASSYRVSRFYGYTF
TRBD2	TRBV11-3	12	TRBJ2-1	.	TGTGCCAGCAGCCCGGGAGGAGGGCCCCAGTTCTTC	CASSPGGGPQFF
TRBD1	TRBV14	14	TRBJ1-1	.	TGTGCCAGCAGCCTAATGACAGGGGAGAGTGAAGCTTTCTTT	CASSLMTGESEAFF
.	TRBV7-9	15	TRBJ2-7	once	TGTGCCAGCAGCTTTTTTAGTGCGCGGTCCTACGAGCAGTACTTC	CASSFFSARSYEQYF
.	TRBV10-3	14	TRBJ2-7	.	TGTGCCATCAGTGTTACTAGCAGTCCCTACGAGCAGTACTTC	CAISVTSSPYEQYF
TRBD2	TRBV28	15	TRBJ2-5	.	TGTGCCAGCAGTTTACTAGCGGGGGGGCGGGAGACCCAGTACTTC	CASSLLAGGRETQYF
.	TRBV5-4	19	TRBJ1-1	few	TGTGCCAGCAGCTTGAAGTTCTTCGGCGGTCAAACCTGGGACACTGAAGCTTTCTTT	CASSLKFFGGQTWDTEAFF
TRBD1	TRBV6-1	15	TRBJ1-1	.	TGTGCCAGCAGTCGAGACAGGGGCGTGAACACTGAAGCTTTCTTT	CASSRDRGVNTEAFF
TRBD1	TRBV19	14	TRBJ1-2	.	TGTGCCAGTAGTATAGGCAGGGGGCTTACGGGCTACACCTTC	CASSIGRGLTGYTF
TRBD1	TRBV15	15	TRBJ1-2	.	TGTGCCACCAGCAGAGATCGGACAGGGGGTTATGGCTACACCTTC	CATSRDRTGGYGYTF
TRBD1	TRBV30	12	TRBJ2-7	.	TGTGCCTGGAACAGGGGTGCGTACGAGCAGTACTTC	CAWNRGAYEQYF
.	TRBV7-9	17	TRBJ2-7	.	TGTGCCAGCAGCCATGGGCGAGGTAGCGAGTACTCCTACGAGCAGTACTTC	CASSHGRGSEYSYEQYF
.	TRBV11-2	14	TRBJ2-7	few	TGTGCCAGCAGCTTAGTGGCCCCCCATGTCGAGCAGTACTTC	CASSLVAPHVEQYF
.	TRBV9	15	TRBJ2-7	.	TGTGCCAGCAGCGCCTCCGGGACAAATTATTACGAGCAGTACTTC	CASSASGTNYYEQYF
.	TRBV5-1	17	TRBJ2-5	.	TGCGCCAGCAGCTTGGGGGGGGGCAGCGCGAATCAAGAGACCCAGTACTTC	CASSLGGGSANQETQYF
TRBD2	TRBV18	17	TRBJ2-7	.	TGTGCCAGCTCACCGGGACTAGCGGGGGCCACCACCTACGAGCAGTACTTC	CASSPGLAGATTYEQYF
.	TRBV5-4	16	TRBJ1-6	.	TGTGCCAGCAGCTTGGCCGGGGGGGCCGGTAATTCACCCCTCCACTTT	CASSLAGGAGNSPLHF
.	TRBV30	18	TRBJ2-1	.	TGTGCCTGGAGAGGGGCTAGCGGAGGGGGGCTTACAGTCCGTGAGCAGTTCTTC	CAWRGASGGGLTVREQFF
.	TRBV7-9	15	TRBJ2-7	.	TGTGCCAGCAGCTTAGCTGAGGGTCAGTCCTACGAGCAGTACTTC	CASSLAEGQSYEQYF
.	TRBV15	16	TRBJ2-3	.	TGTGCCACCAGCAGAGGGGGGGGCTTTAACACAGATACGCAGTATTTT	CATSRGGGFNTDTQYF
.	TRBV27	14	TRBJ1-5	.	TGTGCCAGCAGTCCCTTAATCAGGGATCAGCCCCAGCATTTT	CASSPLIRDQPQHF
TRBD2	TRBV11-1	17	TRBJ2-3	.	TGTGCCAGCAGCCCTATCGGGCGGGGGGGTTACACAGATACGCAGTATTTT	CASSPIGRGGYTDTQYF
TRBD1	TRBV7-9	19	TRBJ2-2	few	TGTGCCAGCAGCTTATGGACAGGGGGCCCTCATCATAACACCGGGGAGCTGTTTTTT	CASSLWTGGPHHNTGELFF
TRBD1	TRBV6-1	14	TRBJ1-2	.	TGTGCCAGCCGACCGGGACAGGGACCCTATGGCTACACCTTC	CASRPGQGPYGYTF
.	TRBV5-1	13	TRBJ1-5	.	TGCGCCTCGAGGCGGGATAGCAATCAGCCCCAGCATTTT	CASRRDSNQPQHF
.	TRBV4-1	12	TRBJ2-1	.	TGCGCCAGCAGCCAGAGATTACATGAGCAGTTCTTC	CASSQRLHEQFF
.	TRBV5-1	15	TRBJ2-5	.	TGCGCCAGCAGGTGGGGACACCTTCTCCAAGAGACCCAGTACTTC	CASRWGHLLQETQYF
.	TRBV28	15	TRBJ2-5	.	TGTGCCAGCAGTAGGTTCAAGACGGGCGGGGAGACCCAGTACTTC	CASSRFKTGGETQYF
.	TRBV14	13	TRBJ1-2	.	TGTGCCAGCAGTCACAGGAGATACTATGGCTACACCTTC	CASSHRRYYGYTF
.	TRBV9	13	TRBJ1-2	.	TGTGCCATCCCAAGATCTCTTCGGGGTGGCTACACCTTC	CAIPRSLRGGYTF
TRBD1	TRBV28	14	TRBJ1-2	.	TGTGCCAGCAGATACCGACAGGGTGGCTATGGCTACACCTTC	CASRYRQGGYGYTF
TRBD2	TRBV6-1	15	TRBJ2-3	few	TGTGCCAGCAGTGAGACTAGCGGGGGGTCGGCTACGCAGTATTTT	CASSETSGGSATQYF
TRBD1	TRBV7-2	12	TRBJ1-2	.	TGTGCCAGCAGCTGGACAGGGGATGGCTACACCTTC	CASSWTGDGYTF
TRBD2	TRBV7-2	17	TRBJ2-7	.	TGTGCCAGCCTCAACGGCCCTAGCGGGAGGGGTGACTACGAGCAGTACTTC	CASLNGPSGRGDYEQYF
.	TRBV4-1	15	TRBJ1-1	.	TGCGCCAGCAGCCAAGGGGGCTTTATGAACACTGAAGCTTTCTTT	CASSQGGFMNTEAFF
TRBD2	TRBV4-1	19	TRBJ2-3	.	TGCGCCAGCAGCCAAGATACCGGACTAGCGGGGGGCCTTACAGATACGCAGTATTTT	CASSQDTGLAGGLTDTQYF
.	TRBV27	13	TRBJ1-5	.	TGTGCCAGCAGTGACCCTTGGGCAAAGACCCAGCATTTT	CASSDPWAKTQHF
.	TRBV28	14	TRBJ2-4	.	TGTGCCAGCAGTTTCGGGGGAGCCAAAAACATTCAGTACTTC	CASSFGGAKNIQYF
.	TRBV5-1	15	TRBJ2-7	.	TGCGCCAGCAGCGCGGGGATGCCCCTCTGGGACGAGCAGTACTTC	CASSAGMPLWDEQYF
.	TRBV28	12	TRBJ1-2	.	TGTGCCAGCAGTGTCCAGTTCTATGGCTACACCTTC	CASSVQFYGYTF
.	TRBV5-6	14	TRBJ2-2	.	TGTGCCAGCAGCAAGTACAGGGATACCGGGGAGCTGTTTTTT	CASSKYRDTGELFF
.	TRBV5-1	17	TRBJ2-2	.	TGCGCCAGCAGCACGACCACGGGGGGCAGGAACACCGGGGAGCTGTTTTTT	CASSTTTGGRNTGELFF